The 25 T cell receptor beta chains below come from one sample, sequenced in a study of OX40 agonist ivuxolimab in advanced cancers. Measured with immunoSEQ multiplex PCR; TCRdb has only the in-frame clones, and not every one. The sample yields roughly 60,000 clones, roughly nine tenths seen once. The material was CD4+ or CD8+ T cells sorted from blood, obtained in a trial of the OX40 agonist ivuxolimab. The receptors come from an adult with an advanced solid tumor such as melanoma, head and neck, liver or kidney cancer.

CDR3 protein: CASSTGQGGGELFF. The CDR3 nucleotides read TGCGCCAGCAGCACGGGACAGGGCGGCGGGGAGCTGTTTTTT. V usage is TRBV5-1 and J usage is TRBJ2-2; 9 bases fit TRBD1. Germline trimming cut 4 bases from V and 7 bases from J; bases unmatched to any gene: 5. Germline-derived CDR1 and CDR2 are SGHRS and YFSETQ. The CDR3 consists of 14 residues.

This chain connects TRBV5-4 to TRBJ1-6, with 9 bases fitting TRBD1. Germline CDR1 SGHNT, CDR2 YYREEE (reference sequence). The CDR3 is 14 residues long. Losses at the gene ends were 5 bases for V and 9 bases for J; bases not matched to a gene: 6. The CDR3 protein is CASRPATGGSPLHF. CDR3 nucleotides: TGTGCCAGCAGACCCGCGACAGGGGGTTCACCCCTCCACTTT.

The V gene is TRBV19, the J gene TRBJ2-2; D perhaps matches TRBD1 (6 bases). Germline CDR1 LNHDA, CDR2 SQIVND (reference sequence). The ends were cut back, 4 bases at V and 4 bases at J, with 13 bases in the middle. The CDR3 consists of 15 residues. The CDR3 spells CASSTFLGATGELFF. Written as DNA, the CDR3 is TGTGCCAGTAGTACCTTCCTGGGGGCCACCGGGGAGCTGTTTTTT.

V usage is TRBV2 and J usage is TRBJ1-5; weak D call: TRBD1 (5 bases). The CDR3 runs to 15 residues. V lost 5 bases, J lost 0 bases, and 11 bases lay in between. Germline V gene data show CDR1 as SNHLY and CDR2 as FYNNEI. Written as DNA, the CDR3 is TGTGCCAGCAGTAGGACAACCTATAGCAATCAGCCCCAGCATTTT. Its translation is CASSRTTYSNQPQHF.

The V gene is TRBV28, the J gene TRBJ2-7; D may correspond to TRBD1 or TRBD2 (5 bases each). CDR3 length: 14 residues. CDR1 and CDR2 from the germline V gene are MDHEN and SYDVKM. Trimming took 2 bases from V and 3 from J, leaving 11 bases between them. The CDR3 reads CASSLGGPNYEQYF. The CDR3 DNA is TGTGCCAGCAGTTTAGGGGGTCCTAACTACGAGCAGTACTTC.

The CDR3 DNA sequence: TGTGCCAGCAGTTATAGCCCGGCCCTCCACTTT. Protein product: CASSYSPALHF. The chain joins TRBV6-5 to TRBJ1-6, with D hard to call. CDR1 is MNHEY and CDR2 is SVGAGI in the germline V gene. There are 11 residues in the CDR3. V was cut by 3 bases and J by 14 bases, with 8 bases left in between.

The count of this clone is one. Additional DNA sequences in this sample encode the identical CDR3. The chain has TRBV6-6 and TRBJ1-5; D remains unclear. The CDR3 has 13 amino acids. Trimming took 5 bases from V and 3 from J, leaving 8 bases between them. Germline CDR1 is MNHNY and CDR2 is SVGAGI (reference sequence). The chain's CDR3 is CASSGRANQPQHF. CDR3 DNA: TGTGCCAGCAGTGGACGGGCCAATCAGCCCCAGCATTTT.

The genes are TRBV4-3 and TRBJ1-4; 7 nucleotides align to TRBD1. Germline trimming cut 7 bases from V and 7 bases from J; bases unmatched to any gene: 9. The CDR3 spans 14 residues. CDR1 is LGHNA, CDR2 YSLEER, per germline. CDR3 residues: CASTPGQEAEKLFF. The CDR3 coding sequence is TGCGCCAGCACACCTGGACAGGAGGCTGAAAAACTGTTTTTT.

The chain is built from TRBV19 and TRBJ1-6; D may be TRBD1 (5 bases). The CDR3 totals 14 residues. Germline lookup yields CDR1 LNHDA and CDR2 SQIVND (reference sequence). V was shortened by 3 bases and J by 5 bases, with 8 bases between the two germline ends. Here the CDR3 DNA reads TGTGCCAGTAGTATTATGACAGATAATTCACCCCTCCACTTT. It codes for CASSIMTDNSPLHF.

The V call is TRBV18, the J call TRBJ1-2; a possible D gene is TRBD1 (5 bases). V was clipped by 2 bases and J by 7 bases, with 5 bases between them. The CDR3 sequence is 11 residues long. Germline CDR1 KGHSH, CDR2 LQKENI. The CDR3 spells CASSPGAGYTF. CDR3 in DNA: TGTGCCAGCTCACCAGGGGCTGGCTACACCTTC. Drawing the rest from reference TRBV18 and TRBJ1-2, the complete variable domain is NAGVMQNPRHLVRRRGQEARLRCSPMKGHSHVYWYRQLPEEGLKFMVYLQKENIIDESGMPKERFSAEFPKEGPSILRIQQVVRGDSAAYFCASSPGAGYTFGSGTRLTVV.

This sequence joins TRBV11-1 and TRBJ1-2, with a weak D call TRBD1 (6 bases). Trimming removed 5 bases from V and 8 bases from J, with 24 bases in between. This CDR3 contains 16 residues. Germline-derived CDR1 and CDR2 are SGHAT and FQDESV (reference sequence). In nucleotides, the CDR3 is TGTGCCAGCAGCCCGAAACCGGGACAAGGGAGGTTGGGCTACACCTTC. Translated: CASSPKPGQGRLGYTF.

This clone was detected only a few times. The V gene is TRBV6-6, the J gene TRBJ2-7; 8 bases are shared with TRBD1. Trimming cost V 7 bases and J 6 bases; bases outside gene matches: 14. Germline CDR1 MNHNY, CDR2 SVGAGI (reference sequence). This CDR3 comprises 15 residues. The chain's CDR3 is CASKHDRTGYGEQYF. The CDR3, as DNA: TGTGCCAGCAAACACGACAGGACAGGGTACGGCGAGCAGTACTTC.

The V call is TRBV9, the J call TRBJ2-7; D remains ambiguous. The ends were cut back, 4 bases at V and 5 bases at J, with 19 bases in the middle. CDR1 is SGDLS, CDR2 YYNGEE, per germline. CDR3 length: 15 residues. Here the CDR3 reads CASSPFSQLSNEQYF. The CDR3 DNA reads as TGTGCCAGCAGCCCATTTTCGCAGCTATCGAACGAGCAGTACTTC.

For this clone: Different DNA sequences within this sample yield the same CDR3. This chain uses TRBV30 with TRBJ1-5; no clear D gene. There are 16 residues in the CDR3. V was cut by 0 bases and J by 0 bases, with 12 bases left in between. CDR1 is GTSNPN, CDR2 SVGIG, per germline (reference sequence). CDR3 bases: TGTGCCTGGAGTGTAAGGGCAGCATATAGCAATCAGCCCCAGCATTTT. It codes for CAWSVRAAYSNQPQHF.

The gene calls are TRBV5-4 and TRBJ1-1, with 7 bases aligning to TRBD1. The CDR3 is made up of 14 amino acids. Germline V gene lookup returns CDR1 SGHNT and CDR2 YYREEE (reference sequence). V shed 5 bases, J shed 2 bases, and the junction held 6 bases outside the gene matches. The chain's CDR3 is CASRIGTANTEAFF. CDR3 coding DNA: TGTGCCAGCAGAATCGGGACAGCTAACACTGAAGCTTTCTTT.

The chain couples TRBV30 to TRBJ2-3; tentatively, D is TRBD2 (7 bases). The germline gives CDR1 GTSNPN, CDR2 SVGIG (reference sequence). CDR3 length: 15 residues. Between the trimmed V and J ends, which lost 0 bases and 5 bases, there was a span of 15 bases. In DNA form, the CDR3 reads TGTGCCTGGAGTGTCGTGGGAGGGGGAGGAGATACGCAGTATTTT. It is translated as CAWSVVGGGGDTQYF.

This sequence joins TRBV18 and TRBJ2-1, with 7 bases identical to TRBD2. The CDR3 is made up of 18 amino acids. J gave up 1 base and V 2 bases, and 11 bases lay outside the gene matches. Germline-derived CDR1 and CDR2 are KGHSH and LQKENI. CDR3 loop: CASSPFMAGEGSYNEQFF. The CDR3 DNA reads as TGTGCCAGCTCACCATTTATGGCGGGGGAGGGTTCCTACAATGAGCAGTTCTTC.

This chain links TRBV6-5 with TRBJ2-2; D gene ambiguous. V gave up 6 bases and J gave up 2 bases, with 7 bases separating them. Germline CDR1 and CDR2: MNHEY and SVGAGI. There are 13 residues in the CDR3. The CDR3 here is CASRSENTGELFF. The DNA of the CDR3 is TGTGCCAGCAGAAGCGAAAACACCGGGGAGCTGTTTTTT.

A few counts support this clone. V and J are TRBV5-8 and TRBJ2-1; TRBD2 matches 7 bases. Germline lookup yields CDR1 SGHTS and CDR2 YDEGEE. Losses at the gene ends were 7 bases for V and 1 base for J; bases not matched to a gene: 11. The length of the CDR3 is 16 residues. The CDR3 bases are TGTGCCAGCCCCTTTTTGGGAGGGCCTTCCTACAATGAGCAGTTCTTC. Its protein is CASPFLGGPSYNEQFF.

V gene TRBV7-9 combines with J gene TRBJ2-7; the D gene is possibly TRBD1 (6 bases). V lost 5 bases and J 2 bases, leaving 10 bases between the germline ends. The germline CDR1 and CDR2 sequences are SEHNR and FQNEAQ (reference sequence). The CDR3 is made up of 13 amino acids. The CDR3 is CASSGGRAYEQYF. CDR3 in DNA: TGTGCCAGCAGCGGGGGCCGGGCCTACGAGCAGTACTTC.

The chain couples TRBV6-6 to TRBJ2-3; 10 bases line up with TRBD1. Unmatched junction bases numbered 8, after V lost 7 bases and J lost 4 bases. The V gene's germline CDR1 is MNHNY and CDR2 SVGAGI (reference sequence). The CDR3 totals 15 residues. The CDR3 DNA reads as TGTGCCAGCACCCCTAGGACAGGGGGTGCAGATACGCAGTATTTT. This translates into CASTPRTGGADTQYF.

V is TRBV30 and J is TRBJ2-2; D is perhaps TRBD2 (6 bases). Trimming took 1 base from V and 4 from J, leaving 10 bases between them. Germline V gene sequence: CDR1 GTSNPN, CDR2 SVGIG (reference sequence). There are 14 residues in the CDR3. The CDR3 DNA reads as TGTGCCTGGAGTGCGGTAGCGGCCACCGGGGAGCTGTTTTTT. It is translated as CAWSAVAATGELFF.

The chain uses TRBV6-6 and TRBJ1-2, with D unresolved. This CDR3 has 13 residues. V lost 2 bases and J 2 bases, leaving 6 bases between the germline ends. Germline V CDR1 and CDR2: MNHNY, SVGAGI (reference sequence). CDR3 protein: CASSYPQNYGYTF. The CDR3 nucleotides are TGTGCCAGCAGTTACCCACAGAACTATGGCTACACCTTC.

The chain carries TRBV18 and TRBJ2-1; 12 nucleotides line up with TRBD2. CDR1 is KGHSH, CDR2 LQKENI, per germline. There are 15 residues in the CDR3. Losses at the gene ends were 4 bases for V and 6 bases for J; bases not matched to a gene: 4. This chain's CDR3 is CASSQGLAGTNEQFF. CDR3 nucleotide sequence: TGTGCCAGCTCACAAGGACTAGCGGGGACCAATGAGCAGTTCTTC.

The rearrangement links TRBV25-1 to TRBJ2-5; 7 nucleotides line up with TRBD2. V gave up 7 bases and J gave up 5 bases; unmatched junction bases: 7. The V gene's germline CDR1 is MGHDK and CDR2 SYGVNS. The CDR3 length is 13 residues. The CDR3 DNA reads TGTGCCAGCATAGGAAACGGGGGGGAGACCCAGTACTTC. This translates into CASIGNGGETQYF.